This T cell receptor beta chain emerged from a study of blood T cell repertoires in COVID-19. Study as a whole: Material from acute and convalescent COVID-19 was sourced from the United States, Italy and Spain.

This CDR3 is built from 16 residues. From germline, CDR1 is GTSNPN and CDR2 SVGIG (reference sequence). The V gene end was trimmed by 2 bases and the J gene end by 6 bases; junction bases not matched to a gene: 13. The data were produced by immunoSEQ multiplex PCR, yet TCRdb's version contains in-frame clones alone and is incomplete. The data hold tens of thousands of clones, with 75% to 85% observed a single time. This receptor was identified in a human donor in a cohort sampled during active COVID-19. The V and J genes are TRBV30 and TRBJ1-2; TRBD1 matches 9 bases. Sequenced sample: peripheral blood. CDR3 nucleotide sequence: TGTGCCTGGAGTCTCTCCCCGGGACAGGGTAAAGATGGCTACACCTTC. It is translated as CAWSLSPGQGKDGYTF.